Following are 16 T cell receptor beta chains from one sample sequenced in a study of blood T cell repertoires in COVID-19. Libraries were prepared by immunoSEQ multiplex PCR; TCRdb keeps only in-frame clonotypes and omits some of them. The top ten clones hold 15% to 20% of a sample with some 64,000 clones, under 80% of them seen once. The sequenced sample consisted of peripheral blood. The origin of the receptors is a man in his sixties with acute or convalescent COVID-19.

V usage is TRBV24-1 and J usage is TRBJ2-3; TRBD1 matches 9 bases. Germline trimming cut 2 bases from V and 3 bases from J; bases unmatched to any gene: 2. The length of the CDR3 is 15 residues. Germline V gives CDR1 KGHDR, CDR2 SFDVKD. DNA for the CDR3: TGTGCCACCAGTGATTGGGGACAGGGAACAGATACGCAGTATTTT. This encodes CATSDWGQGTDTQYF.

This clone was seen only once. The rearrangement uses TRBV6-5 and TRBJ2-5; D uncertain. The germline CDR1 and CDR2 sequences are MNHEY and SVGAGI. This CDR3 has 11 amino acids. V lost 4 bases, J lost 5 bases, and 5 bases lay in between. In DNA form, the CDR3 reads TGTGCCAGCAGTTTCAGGGAGACCCAGTACTTC. Translating it yields CASSFRETQYF.

The DNA of the CDR3 is TGTGCCTGGAGTGGATCGGGGGAGCAGTTCTTC. Translation: CAWSGSGEQFF. V usage is TRBV30 and J usage is TRBJ2-1; D may be TRBD2 (5 bases). Trimming shortened V by 1 base and J by 10 bases, and 8 bases separated the two germline ends. CDR3 length equals 11 residues. Germline assignment: CDR1 GTSNPN and CDR2 SVGIG (reference sequence).

The rearrangement uses TRBV11-2 and TRBJ1-3; tentative D call: TRBD1 (5 bases). This CDR3 has 13 amino acids. V dropped 9 bases and J dropped 4 bases, with 13 bases sitting between them. CDR1 and CDR2 (germline): SGHAT, FQNNGV. CDR3 sequence reads: CARGVEGGNTIYF. CDR3 sequence (DNA): TGTGCCAGAGGGGTGGAGGGAGGAAACACCATATATTTT.

The chain couples TRBV11-3 to TRBJ2-7; 7 nucleotides align to TRBD2. J was trimmed by 1 base and V by 5 bases; bases with no gene match: 8. CDR3 length equals 15 residues. The V gene's germline CDR1 is SGHNT and CDR2 YENEEA. The CDR3 protein is CASSLTAGPSYEQYF. The CDR3 DNA is TGTGCCAGCAGCCTTACAGCGGGGCCGTCCTACGAGCAGTACTTC.

In this sample, this clone is medium-sized. This chain links TRBV6-6 with TRBJ1-2; D is perhaps TRBD1 (5 bases). This CDR3 contains 11 residues. V was clipped by 6 bases and J by 8 bases, with 10 bases between them. Germline V gene data show CDR1 as MNHNY and CDR2 as SVGAGI (reference sequence). CDR3 protein: CASSPRGGYTF. For the CDR3, the DNA is TGTGCCAGCAGCCCTAGGGGCGGCTACACCTTC.

The J gene is TRBJ2-7, the V gene TRBV2, with D uncertain. V was clipped by 5 bases and J by 4 bases, with 9 bases between them. CDR3 size: 12 residues. Germline CDR1 SNHLY, CDR2 FYNNEI. The CDR3, as DNA: TGTGCCAGCAGTCCAGAAAGTTACGAGCAGTACTTC. Translated: CASSPESYEQYF.

The chain uses TRBV19 and TRBJ2-1; 14 positions agree with TRBD2. The J segment lost 2 bases and the V segment lost 3 bases, leaving 9 bases of the junction unmatched. Germline-derived CDR1 and CDR2 are LNHDA and SQIVND (reference sequence). The CDR3 runs 19 residues. CDR3 amino acids: CASSIGLGLAGGTYNEQFF. As DNA, the CDR3 is TGTGCCAGTAGTATCGGGCTTGGACTAGCGGGAGGAACCTACAATGAGCAGTTCTTC.

The chain couples TRBV6-5 to TRBJ2-1, with 11 bases identical to TRBD2. The CDR3 consists of 14 residues. Trimming removed 6 bases from V and 8 bases from J; junction bases left unmatched: 6. Germline CDR1 and CDR2: MNHEY and SVGAGI. The CDR3 DNA follows: TGTGCCAGCAGAACTAGCGGGAGAGGGGATGAGCAGTTCTTC. Its protein product is CASRTSGRGDEQFF.

The V call is TRBV5-3, the J call TRBJ2-6; 7 bases line up with TRBD2. TRBV5-3 is marked as an open reading frame, function uncertain. The CDR3 extends over 20 amino acids. After removal of 4 bases from V and 4 bases from J, the junction contained 20 bases not matched to a gene. The CDR3 region has the DNA TGTGCCAGAAGCGGGGGAGGGAGGTGCCCCTTTAGGCGCGGGGCCAACGTCCTGACTTTC. This sequence encodes CARSGGGRCPFRRGANVLTF.

This chain uses TRBV7-9 with TRBJ2-7, with 7 positions matching TRBD1. From germline, CDR1 is SEHNR and CDR2 FQNEAQ (reference sequence). V lost 1 base to trimming and J lost 3 bases; unmatched junction nucleotides: 6. The CDR3 is 15 residues long. CDR3 sequence reads: CASSLGRGRNYEQYF. Here the CDR3 DNA reads TGTGCCAGCAGCTTAGGAAGGGGGCGTAACTACGAGCAGTACTTC.

The DNA for the CDR3 is TGTGCCAGCAGTTACTCGACAGCGGGAGGGCCGAATTTTAATGAGCAGTTCTTC. Translation: CASSYSTAGGPNFNEQFF. The chain couples TRBV6-2 or TRBV6-3 to TRBJ2-1, with 10 nucleotides matching TRBD2. Germline CDR1 MNHEY, CDR2 SVGEGT. With V trimmed by 0 bases and J by 7 bases, 12 bases remained unmatched. CDR3 length: 18 residues.

This clone was counted a few times. The chain employs TRBV10-3 and TRBJ1-2; D is unresolved. The V end lost 11 bases, the J end lost 3 bases, and 7 bases lay between the germline ends. CDR1 is ENHRY, CDR2 SYGVKD, per germline. CDR3 length equals 10 residues. The CDR3 spells CAAGDYGYTF. The CDR3 nucleotides read TGTGCCGCCGGGGACTATGGCTACACCTTC.

The count of this clone is one. The gene calls are TRBV4-2 and TRBJ1-1; TRBD1 aligns across 10 bases. Trimming cost V 3 bases and J 0 bases; bases outside gene matches: 1. CDR1 LGHNA and CDR2 YNFKEQ come from the germline V gene. The CDR3 sequence is 15 residues long. CDR3 protein: CASSQGQGLNTEAFF. DNA for the CDR3: TGTGCCAGCAGCCAGGGACAGGGGCTGAACACTGAAGCTTTCTTT.

The chain has TRBV10-3 and TRBJ2-1; 9 positions agree with TRBD2. Germline CDR1 and CDR2: ENHRY and SYGVKD. The CDR3 contains 14 residues. The ends lost 1 base at V and 12 bases at J; junction bases unmatched: 7. In nucleotides, the CDR3 is TGTGCCATCAGTGAGTTCGCGGGAGGGCCCTGGCAGTTCTTC. Protein: CAISEFAGGPWQFF.

J is TRBJ1-2 and V is TRBV30; no reliable D call. The CDR3 has 14 amino acids. Looked up from germline, CDR1 is GTSNPN and CDR2 is SVGIG (reference sequence). V lost 6 bases and J lost 1, with 15 bases in between. CDR3 region: CACTHWALNYGYTF. The DNA for the CDR3 is TGTGCCTGCACTCATTGGGCTCTTAACTATGGCTACACCTTC.